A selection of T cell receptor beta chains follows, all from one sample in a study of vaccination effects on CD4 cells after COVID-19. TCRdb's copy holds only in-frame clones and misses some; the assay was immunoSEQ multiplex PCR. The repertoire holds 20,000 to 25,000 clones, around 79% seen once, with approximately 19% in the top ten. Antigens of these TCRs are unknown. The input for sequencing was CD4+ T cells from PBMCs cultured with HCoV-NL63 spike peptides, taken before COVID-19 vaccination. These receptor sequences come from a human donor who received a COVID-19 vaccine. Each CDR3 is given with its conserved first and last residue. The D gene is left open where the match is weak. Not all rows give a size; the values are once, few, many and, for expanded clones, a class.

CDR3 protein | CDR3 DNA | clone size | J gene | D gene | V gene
CASSTRGGPQETQYF | TGTGCCAGCAGCACCCGAGGGGGGCCCCAAGAGACCCAGTACTTC | - | TRBJ2-5 | - | TRBV7-9
CASSLVRRRESYEQYF | TGTGCCAGCAGCTTGGTCCGCCGCAGAGAGTCCTACGAGCAGTACTTC | - | TRBJ2-7 | - | TRBV5-6
CASSPPQGQGADEQFF | TGTGCCAGCTCACCACCACAGGGACAGGGGGCCGATGAGCAGTTCTTC | - | TRBJ2-1 | TRBD1 | TRBV18
CASSMTRGEQFF | TGTGCCAGCAGCATGACCAGGGGTGAGCAGTTCTTC | few | TRBJ2-1 | - | TRBV6-6
CASSLMGQGTDTQYF | TGCGCCAGCAGCTTGATGGGACAGGGGACAGATACGCAGTATTTT | - | TRBJ2-3 | TRBD1 | TRBV5-1
CASSSTGATEAFF | TGTGCCAGTAGCTCGACAGGGGCCACTGAAGCTTTCTTT | - | TRBJ1-1 | TRBD1 | TRBV19
CASSLFAIETQYF | TGTGCCAGCAGTCTCTTTGCGATAGAGACCCAGTACTTC | - | TRBJ2-5 | - | TRBV14
CASSERGIQETQYF | TGTGCCAGCAGTGAAAGGGGGATCCAAGAGACCCAGTACTTC | - | TRBJ2-5 | - | TRBV6-1
CASSAGQTAGNTIYF | TGCGCCAGCAGCGCTGGACAGACTGCTGGAAACACCATATATTTT | few | TRBJ1-3 | - | TRBV5-1
CASSPQPDTQYF | TGTGCCAGCTCTCCACAGCCAGATACGCAGTATTTT | - | TRBJ2-3 | - | TRBV18
CASSFPWDTPQETQYF | TGCGCCAGCAGCTTCCCCTGGGACACACCTCAAGAGACCCAGTACTTC | - | TRBJ2-5 | - | TRBV5-1
CASSFQGLAGGNEQFF | TGTGCCAGCAGTTTCCAGGGACTAGCGGGAGGGAATGAGCAGTTCTTC | - | TRBJ2-1 | TRBD2 | TRBV27
CASSLSRGANEKLFF | TGTGCCAGCAGCTTGTCGCGTGGGGCTAATGAAAAACTGTTTTTT | - | TRBJ1-4 | - | TRBV5-4
CASSSPSGGANTGELFF | TGTGCCAGCAGCTCCCCCTCCGGGGGGGCGAACACCGGGGAGCTGTTTTTT | - | TRBJ2-2 | TRBD2 | TRBV7-2
CASSSRLAGSREDTQYF | TGTGCCAGCAGCTCCCGACTAGCGGGGAGTCGTGAAGATACGCAGTATTTT | - | TRBJ2-3 | TRBD2 | TRBV9
CASSLRPTGVQPQHF | TGTGCCAGCAGTTTACGTCCGACAGGGGTTCAGCCCCAGCATTTT | few | TRBJ1-5 | TRBD1 | TRBV27
CASSSLGASGGAGTQYF | TGTGCCAGCAGCTCCCTCGGGGCTAGCGGGGGGGCCGGTACGCAGTATTTT | - | TRBJ2-3 | TRBD2 | TRBV7-2
CASSYSYRASNYGYTF | TGTGCCAGCAGTTACTCCTACAGGGCTTCTAACTATGGCTACACCTTC | once | TRBJ1-2 | - | TRBV6-5
CASSADGNEAFF | TGCGCCAGCAGCGCGGACGGTAATGAAGCTTTCTTT | - | TRBJ1-1 | - | TRBV5-1
CASSLDRGSEAFF | TGTGCCAGCAGTCTTGACAGGGGTAGTGAAGCTTTCTTT | - | TRBJ1-1 | TRBD1 | TRBV2
CAISGDRAADTQYF | TGTGCCATCAGTGGGGACAGGGCAGCAGATACGCAGTATTTT | - | TRBJ2-3 | TRBD1 | TRBV10-3
CASSVATTTGEQYF | TGTGCCAGCAGCGTAGCGACGACCACGGGCGAGCAGTACTTC | - | TRBJ2-7 | - | TRBV9
CASSLGGQGWSTEAFF | TGTGCCAGCAGTTTAGGGGGGCAGGGTTGGAGCACTGAAGCTTTCTTT | - | TRBJ1-1 | - | TRBV28
CAWRTGRETQYF | TGTGCCTGGAGGACAGGGCGGGAGACCCAGTACTTC | - | TRBJ2-5 | TRBD1 | TRBV30
CASSPYPIRQNYGYTF | TGTGCCAGCAGCCCTTACCCTATCCGACAGAACTATGGCTACACCTTC | - | TRBJ1-2 | - | TRBV7-3
CASSKRTGLGQPQHF | TGTGCCAGCAGCAAGAGGACAGGGCTCGGGCAGCCCCAGCATTTT | - | TRBJ1-5 | TRBD1 | TRBV7-2
CSVVEQGAGDQPQHF | TGCAGCGTAGTCGAACAGGGGGCTGGGGATCAGCCCCAGCATTTT | few | TRBJ1-5 | TRBD1 | TRBV29-1
CASSALGRYEQYF | TGTGCCAGCAGTGCTTTAGGGCGTTACGAGCAGTACTTC | - | TRBJ2-7 | - | TRBV28
CASSFEPGQGAVGYTF | TGCGCCAGCAGCTTCGAGCCGGGACAGGGGGCCGTTGGCTACACCTTC | - | TRBJ1-2 | TRBD1 | TRBV5-1
CATSGTYGQWRGTDTQYF | TGTGCCACCAGTGGGACCTATGGACAGTGGCGTGGCACAGATACGCAGTATTTT | - | TRBJ2-3 | - | TRBV24-1
CASSSPRPGDSYEQYF | TGTGCCAGCAGTTCGCCCCGCCCGGGGGACTCCTACGAGCAGTACTTC | - | TRBJ2-7 | - | TRBV28
CASSLRDGYTF | TGTGCCAGCAGTTTGAGGGATGGGTACACCTTC | - | TRBJ1-2 | - | TRBV12-3/TRBV12-4
CASSRDRNTEAFF | TGTGCTAGCAGTAGGGACAGGAACACTGAAGCTTTCTTT | few | TRBJ1-1 | TRBD1 | TRBV7-7
CASSWDRGNTEAFF | TGTGCCAGTAGTTGGGACAGGGGGAACACTGAAGCTTTCTTT | once | TRBJ1-1 | TRBD1 | TRBV19
CASSWGPLTAINSPLHF | TGTGCCAGCAGCTGGGGTCCATTGACAGCGATTAATTCACCCCTCCACTTT | - | TRBJ1-6 | - | TRBV13
CASSHHGTVSGNTIYF | TGCGCCAGCAGCCATCACGGGACGGTCTCTGGAAACACCATATATTTT | - | TRBJ1-3 | - | TRBV4-3
CASRLGGYGYTF | TGTGCCAGCAGATTAGGGGGCTATGGCTACACCTTC | - | TRBJ1-2 | - | TRBV6-5
CASSGAWQGLGNSPLHF | TGTGCCAGCAGTGGGGCTTGGCAGGGGTTAGGAAATTCACCCCTCCACTTT | - | TRBJ1-6 | - | TRBV6-1
CASSQTNTVGYTF | TGTGCCAGCAGCCAGACAAACACGGTTGGCTACACCTTC | - | TRBJ1-2 | - | TRBV5-5
CASSLLSAGRDSPLHF | TGTGCCAGCAGCTTACTCTCGGCAGGGAGGGATTCACCCCTCCACTTT | few | TRBJ1-6 | - | TRBV7-8
CASSFQDGRTPYEQYF | TGCGCCAGCAGCTTTCAAGACGGTCGAACGCCATACGAGCAGTACTTC | - | TRBJ2-7 | - | TRBV5-1
CASSLKLAGGPTYEQYF | TGCGCCAGCAGCTTGAAACTAGCGGGGGGGCCTACCTACGAGCAGTACTTC | - | TRBJ2-7 | TRBD2 | TRBV5-1